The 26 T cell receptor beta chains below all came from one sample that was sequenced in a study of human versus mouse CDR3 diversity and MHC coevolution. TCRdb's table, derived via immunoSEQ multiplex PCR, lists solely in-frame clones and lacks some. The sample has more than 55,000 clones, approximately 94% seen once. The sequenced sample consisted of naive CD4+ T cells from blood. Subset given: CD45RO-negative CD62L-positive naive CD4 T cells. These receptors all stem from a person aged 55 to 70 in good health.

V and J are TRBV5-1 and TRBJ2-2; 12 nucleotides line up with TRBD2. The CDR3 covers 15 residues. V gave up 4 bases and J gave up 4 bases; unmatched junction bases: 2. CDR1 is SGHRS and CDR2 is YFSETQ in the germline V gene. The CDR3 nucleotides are TGCGCCAGCAGCCTGACTAGCGGGAGCACCGGGGAGCTGTTTTTT. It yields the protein CASSLTSGSTGELFF.

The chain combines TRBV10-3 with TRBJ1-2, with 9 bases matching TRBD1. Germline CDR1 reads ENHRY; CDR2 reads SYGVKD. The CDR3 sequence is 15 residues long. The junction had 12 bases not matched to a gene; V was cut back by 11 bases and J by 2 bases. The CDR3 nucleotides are TGTGCCGTCGGCATGGGACAGGGCCAAAACTATGGCTACACCTTC. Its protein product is CAVGMGQGQNYGYTF.

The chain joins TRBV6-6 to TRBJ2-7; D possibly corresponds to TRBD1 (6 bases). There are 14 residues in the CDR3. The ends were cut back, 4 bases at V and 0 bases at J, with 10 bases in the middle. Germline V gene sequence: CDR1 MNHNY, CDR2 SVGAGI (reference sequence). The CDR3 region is CASSSRDISYEQYF. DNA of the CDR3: TGTGCCAGCAGTTCCCGGGACATCTCCTACGAGCAGTACTTC.

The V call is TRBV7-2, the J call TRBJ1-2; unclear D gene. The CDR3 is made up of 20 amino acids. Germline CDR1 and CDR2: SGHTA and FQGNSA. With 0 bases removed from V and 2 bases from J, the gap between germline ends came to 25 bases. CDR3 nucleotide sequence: TGTGCCAGCAGCTTAGCTCCCCTCGGGGAACCGGGATCCAAAAACTATGGCTACACCTTC. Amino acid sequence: CASSLAPLGEPGSKNYGYTF.

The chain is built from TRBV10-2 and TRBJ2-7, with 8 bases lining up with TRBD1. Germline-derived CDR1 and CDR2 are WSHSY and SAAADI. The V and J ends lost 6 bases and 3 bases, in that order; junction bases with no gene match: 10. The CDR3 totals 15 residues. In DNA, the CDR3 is TGCGCCAGCAGGGCTGACAGGGGAACGGGCTACGAGCAGTACTTC. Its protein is CASRADRGTGYEQYF.

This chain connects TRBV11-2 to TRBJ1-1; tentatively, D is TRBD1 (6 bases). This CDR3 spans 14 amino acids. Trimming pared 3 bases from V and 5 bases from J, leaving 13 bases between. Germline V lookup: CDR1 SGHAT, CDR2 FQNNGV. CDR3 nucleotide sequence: TGTGCCAGCAGCTTCACGGACAGAAAAACTGAAGCTTTCTTT. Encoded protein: CASSFTDRKTEAFF.

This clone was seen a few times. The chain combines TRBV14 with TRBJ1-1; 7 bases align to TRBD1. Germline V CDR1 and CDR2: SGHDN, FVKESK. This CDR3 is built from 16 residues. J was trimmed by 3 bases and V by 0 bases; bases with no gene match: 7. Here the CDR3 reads CASSQDPDRVHTEAFF. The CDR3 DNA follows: TGTGCCAGCAGCCAAGACCCAGACAGGGTGCACACTGAAGCTTTCTTT.

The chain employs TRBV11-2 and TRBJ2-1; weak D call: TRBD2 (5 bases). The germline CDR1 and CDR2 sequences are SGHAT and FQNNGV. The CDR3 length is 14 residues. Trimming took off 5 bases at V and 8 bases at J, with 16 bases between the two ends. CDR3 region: CASSPLALRDEQFF. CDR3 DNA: TGTGCCAGCAGCCCTTTAGCATTGAGGGATGAGCAGTTCTTC.

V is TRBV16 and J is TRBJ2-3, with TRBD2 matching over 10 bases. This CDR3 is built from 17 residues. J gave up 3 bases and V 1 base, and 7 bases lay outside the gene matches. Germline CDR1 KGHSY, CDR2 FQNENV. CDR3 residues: CASSQFLAGGGTDTQYF. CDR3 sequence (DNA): TGTGCCAGCAGCCAATTCTTAGCGGGAGGCGGGACAGATACGCAGTATTTT.

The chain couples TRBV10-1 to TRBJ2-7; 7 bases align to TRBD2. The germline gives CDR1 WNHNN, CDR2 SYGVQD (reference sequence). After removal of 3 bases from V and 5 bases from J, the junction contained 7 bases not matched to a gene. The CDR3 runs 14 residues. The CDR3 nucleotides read TGCGCCAGCAGTGATAAGCGGGATTTTCACGAGCAGTACTTC. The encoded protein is CASSDKRDFHEQYF.

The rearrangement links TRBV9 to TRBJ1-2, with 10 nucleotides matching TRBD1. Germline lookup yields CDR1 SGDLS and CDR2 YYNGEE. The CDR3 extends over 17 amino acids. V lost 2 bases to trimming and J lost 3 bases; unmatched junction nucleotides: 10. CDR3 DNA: TGTGCCAGCAGCGTCAGTCGGGACAGGGGCCTGGACTATGGCTACACCTTC. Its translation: CASSVSRDRGLDYGYTF.

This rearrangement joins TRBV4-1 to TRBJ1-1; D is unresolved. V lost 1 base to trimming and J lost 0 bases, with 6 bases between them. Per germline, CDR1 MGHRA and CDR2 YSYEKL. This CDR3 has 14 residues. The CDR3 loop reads CASSQGELNTEAFF. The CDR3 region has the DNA TGCGCCAGCAGCCAAGGGGAGCTGAACACTGAAGCTTTCTTT.

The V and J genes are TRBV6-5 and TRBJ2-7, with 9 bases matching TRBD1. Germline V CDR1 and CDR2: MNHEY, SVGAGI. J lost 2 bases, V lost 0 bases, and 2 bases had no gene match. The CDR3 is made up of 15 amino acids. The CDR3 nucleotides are TGTGCCAGCAGTTACTCACGACAGGGGGCCTACGAGCAGTACTTC. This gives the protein CASSYSRQGAYEQYF.

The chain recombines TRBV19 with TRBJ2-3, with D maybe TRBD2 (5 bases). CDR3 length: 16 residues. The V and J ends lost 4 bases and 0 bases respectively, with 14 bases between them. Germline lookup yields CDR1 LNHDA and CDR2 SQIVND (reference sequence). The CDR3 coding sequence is TGTGCCAGTAGTACCACGCCGGGAACTAGCACAGATACGCAGTATTTT. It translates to CASSTTPGTSTDTQYF.

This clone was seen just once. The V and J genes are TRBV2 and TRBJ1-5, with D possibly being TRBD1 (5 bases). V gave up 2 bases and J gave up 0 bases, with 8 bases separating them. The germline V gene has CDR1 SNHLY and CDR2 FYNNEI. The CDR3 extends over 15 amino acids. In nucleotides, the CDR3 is TGTGCCAGCAGTGAACTCAGGGCTAGCAATCAGCCCCAGCATTTT. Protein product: CASSELRASNQPQHF.

The CDR3 DNA follows: TGCGCCAGCAGTGAGTCTGTCGGCTACGAGCAGTACTTC. Its protein product is CASSESVGYEQYF. The chain carries TRBV10-1 and TRBJ2-7; D gene uncertain. V was trimmed by 0 bases and J by 3 bases, leaving 6 bases between them. Germline loops: CDR1 WNHNN, CDR2 SYGVQD (reference sequence). The CDR3 covers 13 residues.

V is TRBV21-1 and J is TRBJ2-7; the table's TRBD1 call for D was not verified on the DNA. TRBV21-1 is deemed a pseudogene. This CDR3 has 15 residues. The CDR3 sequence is CARIRRDRSSYEQYF. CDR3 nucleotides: TGTGCCAGGATCCGACGGGACAGGTCATCTTACGAGCAGTACTTC.

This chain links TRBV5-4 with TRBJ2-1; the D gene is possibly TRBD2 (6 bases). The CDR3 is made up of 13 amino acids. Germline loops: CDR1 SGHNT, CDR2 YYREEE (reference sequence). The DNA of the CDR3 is TGTGTATACGGGCGGGGCCCTTACAATGAGCAGTTCTTC. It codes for CVYGRGPYNEQFF.

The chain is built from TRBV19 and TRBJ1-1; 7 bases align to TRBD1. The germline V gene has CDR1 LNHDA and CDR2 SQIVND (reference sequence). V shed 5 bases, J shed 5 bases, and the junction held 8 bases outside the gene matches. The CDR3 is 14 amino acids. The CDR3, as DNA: TGTGCCAGTAGTCCGACGGACAGGCCAACTGAAGCTTTCTTT. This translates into CASSPTDRPTEAFF.

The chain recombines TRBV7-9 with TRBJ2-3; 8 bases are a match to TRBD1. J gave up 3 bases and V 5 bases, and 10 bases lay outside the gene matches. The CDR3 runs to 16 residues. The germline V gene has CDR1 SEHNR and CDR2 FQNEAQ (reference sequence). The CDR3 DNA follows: TGTGCCAGCAGCCCGTGGCAGGGGGCACGGACAGATACGCAGTATTTT. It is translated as CASSPWQGARTDTQYF.

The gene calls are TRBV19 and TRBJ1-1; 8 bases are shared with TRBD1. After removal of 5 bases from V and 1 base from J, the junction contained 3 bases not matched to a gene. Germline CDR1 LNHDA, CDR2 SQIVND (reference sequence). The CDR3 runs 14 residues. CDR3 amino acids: CASSVTGANTEAFF. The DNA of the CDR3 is TGTGCCAGTAGTGTGACAGGGGCGAACACTGAAGCTTTCTTT. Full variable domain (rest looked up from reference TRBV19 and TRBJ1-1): DGGITQSPKYLFRKEGQNVTLSCEQNLNHDAMYWYRQDPGQGLRLIYYSQIVNDFQKGDIAEGYSVSREKKESFPLTVTSAQKNPTAFYLCASSVTGANTEAFFGQGTRLTVV.

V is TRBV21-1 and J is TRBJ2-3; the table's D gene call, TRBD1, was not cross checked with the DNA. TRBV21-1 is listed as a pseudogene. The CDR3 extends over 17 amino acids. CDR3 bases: TGTGCCAGCAGCAATGTTGGGACAGGGGGTAGCACAGATACGCAGTATTTT. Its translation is CASSNVGTGGSTDTQYF.

The CDR3 DNA sequence: TGTGCCAGCAGCCGGGGACTGGCGGATACGCAGTATTTT. Its translation: CASSRGLADTQYF. The J gene is TRBJ2-3, the V gene TRBV7-9; weak D call: TRBD2 (6 bases). V lost 5 bases and J lost 6, with 12 bases in between. Germline V lookup: CDR1 SEHNR, CDR2 FQNEAQ (reference sequence). The CDR3 spans 13 residues.

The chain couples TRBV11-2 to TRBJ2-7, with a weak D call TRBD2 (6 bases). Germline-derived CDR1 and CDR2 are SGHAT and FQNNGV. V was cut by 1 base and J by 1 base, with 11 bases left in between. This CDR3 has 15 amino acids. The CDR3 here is CASSLGGTASYEQYF. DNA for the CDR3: TGTGCCAGCAGCTTAGGAGGGACTGCTTCCTACGAGCAGTACTTC. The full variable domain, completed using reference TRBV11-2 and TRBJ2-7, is EAGVAQSPRYKIIEKRQSVAFWCNPISGHATLYWYQQILGQGPKLLIQFQNNGVVDDSQLPKDRFSAERLKGVDSTLKIQPAKLEDSAVYLCASSLGGTASYEQYFGPGTRLTVT.

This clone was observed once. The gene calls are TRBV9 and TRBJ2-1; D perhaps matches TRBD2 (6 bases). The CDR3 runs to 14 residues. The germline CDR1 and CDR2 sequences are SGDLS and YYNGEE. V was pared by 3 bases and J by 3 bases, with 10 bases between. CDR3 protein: CASSARDFYNEQFF. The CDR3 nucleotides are TGTGCCAGCAGCGCGCGGGACTTCTACAATGAGCAGTTCTTC.

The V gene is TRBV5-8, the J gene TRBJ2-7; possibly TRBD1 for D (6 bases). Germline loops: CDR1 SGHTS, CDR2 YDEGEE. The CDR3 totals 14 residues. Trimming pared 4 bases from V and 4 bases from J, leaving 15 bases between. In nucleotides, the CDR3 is TGTGCCAGCAGCCGGGGTCCCAGGGGTTACGAGCAGTACTTC. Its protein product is CASSRGPRGYEQYF.